This TCR beta chain was identified in a study of response to subunit inactivated influenza vaccine. Study-wide points: It was the authors' suggestion that each seasonal influenza vaccination recruits few new T cells.

Regarding this clonotype: Its antigen is undetermined.

TCRdb used MiXCR to reprocess the RT-PCR reads, holding one entry per CDR3 protein. Of more than 200,000 distinct CDR3 sequences in the sample, 12% were seen once. Germline CDR1 reads MNHEY; CDR2 reads SMNVEV (reference sequence). The V end was cut by 2 bases, the J end by 1 base, with 17 bases between. The CDR3 loop spans 17 amino acids. J is TRBJ1-2 and V is TRBV27; possible D gene TRBD1, 6 bases. The origin of this receptor is a man aged 50-59 years who received an inactivated influenza vaccine. The specimen comprised non-naive T cells sorted from PBMCs, sampled 14 to 15 days before vaccination. The CDR3 nucleotides read TGTGCCAGCAGTTTAGGTGCAGGGGAAGTCGGTAACTATGGCTACACCTTC. Translated, it gives CASSLGAGEVGNYGYTF.